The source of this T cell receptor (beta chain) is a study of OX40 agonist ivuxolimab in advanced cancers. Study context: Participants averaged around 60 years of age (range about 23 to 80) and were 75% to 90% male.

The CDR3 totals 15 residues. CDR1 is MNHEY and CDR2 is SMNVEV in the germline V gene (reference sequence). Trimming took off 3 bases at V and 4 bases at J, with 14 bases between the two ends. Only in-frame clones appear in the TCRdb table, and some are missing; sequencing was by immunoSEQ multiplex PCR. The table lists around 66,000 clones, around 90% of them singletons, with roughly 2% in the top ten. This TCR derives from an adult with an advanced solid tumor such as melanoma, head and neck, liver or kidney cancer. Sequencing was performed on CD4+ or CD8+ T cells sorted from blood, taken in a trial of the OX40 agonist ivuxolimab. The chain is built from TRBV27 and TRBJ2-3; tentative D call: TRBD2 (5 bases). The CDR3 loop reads CASSFNPGGSDTQYF. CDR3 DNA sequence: TGTGCCAGCAGTTTTAATCCTGGCGGGTCAGATACGCAGTATTTT.